This T cell receptor beta chain was sequenced in a study of blood T cell repertoires in COVID-19. In the study overall: The samples span acute and convalescent COVID-19 from the United States, Italy and Spain. T cells, B-cell-depleted T cells, or PBMCs provided the cDNA or gDNA that served as material.

This CDR3 region has 15 residues. Germline V lookup: CDR1 SGHRS, CDR2 YFSETQ. With 10 bases removed from V and 2 bases from J, the gap between germline ends came to 21 bases. In the authors' methods: Estimates of nucleated cell counts were drawn from the amplification of reference gene primers. TCRdb keeps only in-frame clones here, not all; method: immunoSEQ multiplex PCR. Clone size and the V and J calls come from that table; the DNA yielded D and trimming. The sample lists about 140,000 clones, roughly 86% occurring once. The sequence came from a woman between 45 and 60 years old with acute or convalescent COVID-19. The specimen was peripheral blood. The chain joins TRBV5-1 to TRBJ1-2, with D possibly being TRBD1 (5 bases). The CDR3: CADSLGGGGNYGYTF. CDR3 coding DNA: TGCGCCGATTCACTGGGGGGAGGTGGGAACTATGGCTACACCTTC.